Below are 13 T cell receptor beta chains sequenced from a single sample in a study of blood T cells in healthy people across ages. Then a second PCR, running roughly 7 to 12 cycles, was carried out with a sample-barcoded 5' primer and a J-beta primer mix. TCRdb re-called the 5' RACE reads through MiXCR, storing one row per CDR3 protein. The sample has around 800,000 distinct CDR3 sequences, less than 60% seen once. The material sequenced was blood. The receptors come from a man at least 80 years old in good health.

The chain has TRBV6-5 and TRBJ2-7, with 10 nucleotides matching TRBD2. CDR3 length equals 14 residues. The V segment lost 10 bases and the J segment 8 bases; nucleotides outside the gene matches: 14. Germline-derived CDR1 and CDR2 are MNHEY and SVGAGI. CDR3 region: CANRKPSGSNQQYF. CDR3 DNA: TGTGCCAACAGGAAACCTAGCGGGAGTAACCAGCAGTACTTC.

V and J are TRBV19 and TRBJ2-3; 10 nucleotides match TRBD1. V lost 5 bases, J lost 6 bases, and 11 bases stayed unmatched. This CDR3 has 16 residues. Germline loops: CDR1 LNHDA, CDR2 SQIVND (reference sequence). The CDR3 reads CASSSPRDRGLDTQYF. CDR3 sequence (DNA): TGTGCCAGTAGTTCCCCCAGAGACAGGGGGCTCGATACGCAGTATTTT.

The table lists this clonotype with a few counts. This sequence joins TRBV7-2 and TRBJ2-6; the D gene is possibly TRBD2 (6 bases). Germline CDR1 is SGHTA and CDR2 is FQGNSA. Trimming left V 7 bases short and J 0 bases short, with 13 bases between. The CDR3 spans 16 residues. CDR3 sequence reads: CASTERVLSGANVLTF. The CDR3 DNA reads as TGTGCCAGCACCGAGCGGGTCCTCTCTGGGGCCAACGTCCTGACTTTC.

This clonotype was observed a handful of times. The chain employs TRBV29-1 and TRBJ2-3, with TRBD2 matching over 10 bases. The germline CDR1 and CDR2 sequences are SQVTM and ANQGSEA. The CDR3 is 16 residues long. The J segment lost 7 bases and the V segment lost 3 bases, leaving 13 bases of the junction unmatched. The CDR3 region has the DNA TGCAGCGTTGAGTTTGTACTAGCGGGGCCCCACTATACGCAGTATTTT. Residues: CSVEFVLAGPHYTQYF.

J is TRBJ2-7 and V is TRBV20-1; 11 bases fit TRBD1. There are 14 residues in the CDR3. With 3 bases clipped from V and 5 bases from J, the junction kept 6 bases outside the gene matches. Germline values: CDR1 DFQATT, CDR2 SNEGSKA (reference sequence). The CDR3 protein is CSASEDRGRDEQYF. CDR3 nucleotides: TGCAGTGCTAGTGAGGACAGGGGGCGCGACGAGCAGTACTTC.

Turning to this clonotype: A much larger clone lies one base from this, so it may be a read error. The chain couples TRBV20-1 to TRBJ2-1; a weak D match, TRBD2 (6 bases). Trimming took off 3 bases at V and 10 bases at J, with 16 bases between the two ends. Germline-derived CDR1 and CDR2 are DFQATT and SNEGSKA (reference sequence). The CDR3 runs to 13 residues. DNA for the CDR3: TGCAGTGCTAGCCGCGCGGGACCCTACGAGCAGTTCTTC. It is translated as CSASRAGPYEQFF.

On this clonotype: A much larger clone differs from this one at a single base, so this may be a read error. This CDR3 is CASGSGTGYEQYF. The DNA of the CDR3 is TGCGCCAGCGGCTCTGGGACAGGCTACGAGCAGTACTTC. The J gene is TRBJ2-4, the V gene TRBV5-1; 8 nucleotides match TRBD1. The DNA end is more similar to TRBJ2-7, so the J call may be wrong. The CDR3 length is 13 residues. Germline V gene sequence: CDR1 SGHRS, CDR2 YFSETQ.

With regard to this clonotype: One end of the junction is discordant with germline, which a read error may explain. This chain joins TRBV6-5 and TRBJ2-6; 8 nucleotides line up with TRBD2. CDR3 length: 15 residues. CDR1 is MNHEY, CDR2 SVGAGI, per germline. In nucleotides, the CDR3 is TGTGCCAGCAGTCGAGCGGGAGCTGGGGTCAACGTCCTGACTTTC. Translating it yields CASSRAGAGVNVLTF.

There are a few counts of this clonotype. This chain joins TRBV6-2 or TRBV6-3 and TRBJ2-1, with a possible D match to TRBD2 (6 bases). Germline V gene sequence: CDR1 MNHEY, CDR2 SVGEGT. The CDR3 is made up of 11 amino acids. The V and J ends lost 5 bases and 9 bases respectively, with 8 bases between them. This CDR3 reads CASSGTFEQFF. The CDR3 region has the DNA TGTGCCAGCAGTGGGACTTTTGAGCAGTTCTTC.

Notes on this clonotype: An end of the junction does not agree with germline; a read error may underlie this. The chain combines TRBV15 with TRBJ2-5, with 7 bases identical to TRBD2. Germline loops: CDR1 LNHNV, CDR2 YYDKDF (reference sequence). The length of the CDR3 is 15 residues. The CDR3 nucleotides read TGTGCCACCAGTAGAGATCTGAGCGGGGTGGAGACCCAGTACTTC. Protein: CATSRDLSGVETQYF.

This clonotype was counted only a few times. The CDR3 DNA reads TGTGCCAGCAGCCAAGCAACTAGCGTTCTCCGCTCCTACAATGAGCAGTTCTTC. Amino acids: CASSQATSVLRSYNEQFF. The chain combines TRBV14 with TRBJ2-1, with 7 bases fitting TRBD2. Losses at the gene ends were 1 base for V and 0 bases for J; bases not matched to a gene: 9. Germline CDR1 and CDR2: SGHDN and FVKESK. This CDR3 has 18 residues.

V usage is TRBV14 and J usage is TRBJ2-1, with D unresolved. Germline CDR1 is SGHDN and CDR2 is FVKESK. The ends were cut back, 4 bases at V and 3 bases at J, with 10 bases in the middle. The CDR3 has 14 amino acids. In DNA, the CDR3 is TGTGCCAGCAGCCCCTACCGACACTACAATGAGCAGTTCTTC. Residues: CASSPYRHYNEQFF.

This clonotype showed up just once. The chain is built from TRBV10-3 and TRBJ2-7; no reliable D call. CDR1 and CDR2 from the germline V gene are ENHRY and SYGVKD. The CDR3 runs to 13 residues. V dropped 4 bases and J dropped 3 bases, with 10 bases sitting between them. The DNA for the CDR3 is TGTGCCATCAGTGTGGCGGTGGGCTACGAGCAGTACTTC. It translates to CAISVAVGYEQYF.